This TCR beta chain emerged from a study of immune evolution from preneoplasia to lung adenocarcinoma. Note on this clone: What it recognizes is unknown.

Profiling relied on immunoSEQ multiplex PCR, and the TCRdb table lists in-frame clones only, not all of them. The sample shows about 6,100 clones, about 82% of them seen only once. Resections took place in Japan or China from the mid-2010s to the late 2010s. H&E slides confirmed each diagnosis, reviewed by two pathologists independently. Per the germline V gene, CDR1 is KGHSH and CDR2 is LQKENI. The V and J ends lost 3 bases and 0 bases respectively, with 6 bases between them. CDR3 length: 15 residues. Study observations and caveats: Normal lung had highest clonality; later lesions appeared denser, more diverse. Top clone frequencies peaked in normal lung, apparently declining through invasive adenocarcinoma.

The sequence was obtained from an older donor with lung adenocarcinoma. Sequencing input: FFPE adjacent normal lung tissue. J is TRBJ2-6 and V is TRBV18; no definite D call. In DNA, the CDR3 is TGTGCCAGCTCACCGGGGAACTCTGGGGCCAACGTCCTGACTTTC. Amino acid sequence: CASSPGNSGANVLTF.